The 5 T cell receptor beta chains reported below all come from one sample, sequenced in a study of blood T cell repertoires in COVID-19. The protocol was immunoSEQ multiplex PCR, while the TCRdb copy is restricted to in-frame clones and leaves out a portion. The table has about 180,000 clones, approximately 85% seen once. Specimen: PBMCs or T cells enriched from blood (not recorded which). The receptors originated from a man aged 35-49 years who had recovered from COVID-19.

The chain recombines TRBV12-3 or TRBV12-4 with TRBJ1-6; D gene uncertain. This CDR3 has 13 residues. V was cut by 4 bases and J by 14 bases, with 15 bases left in between. The CDR3 DNA sequence: TGTGCCAGCAGTTCCACACAGCAAGCGGCCCTCCACTTT. It encodes CASSSTQQAALHF.

This clone was detected once. The chain has TRBV2 and TRBJ1-2, with D perhaps matching TRBD1 (5 bases). From germline, CDR1 is SNHLY and CDR2 FYNNEI. This CDR3 region has 15 residues. V lost 0 bases and J 3 bases, leaving 11 bases between the germline ends. CDR3 nucleotide sequence: TGTGCCAGCAGTGAAGCGCGACGGGGGGACTATGGCTACACCTTC. It encodes CASSEARRGDYGYTF. The full variable domain, completed using reference TRBV2 and TRBJ1-2, is EPEVTQTPSHQVTQMGQEVILRCVPISNHLYFYWYRQILGQKVEFLVSFYNNEISEKSEIFDDQFSVERPDGSNFTLKIRSTKLEDSAMYFCASSEARRGDYGYTFGSGTRLTVV.

This chain connects TRBV9 to TRBJ2-5, with D possibly being TRBD2 (6 bases). The CDR3 loop spans 15 amino acids. The germline CDR1 and CDR2 sequences are SGDLS and YYNGEE. Trimming pared 4 bases from V and 1 base from J, leaving 14 bases between. The CDR3, as DNA: TGTGCCAGCAGCCTTGGGGGGAGGATCCAAGAGACCCAGTACTTC. Amino acids: CASSLGGRIQETQYF.

This clone has a handful of counts. The chain is built from TRBV9 and TRBJ1-2, with D perhaps TRBD1 (6 bases). The CDR3 covers 16 residues. The V end lost 2 bases, the J end lost 5 bases, and 19 bases lay between the germline ends. CDR1 SGDLS and CDR2 YYNGEE come from the germline V gene. The CDR3 DNA is TGTGCCAGCAGCGTCGGGATGCGGGGGCTAGCTTATGGCTACACCTTC. It encodes CASSVGMRGLAYGYTF.

The chain recombines TRBV9 with TRBJ2-1; D is unclear. With 1 base removed from V and 7 bases from J, the gap between germline ends came to 9 bases. The V gene's germline CDR1 is SGDLS and CDR2 YYNGEE. The CDR3 is 13 amino acids. CDR3: CASSVQVNNEQFF. The CDR3 DNA reads TGTGCCAGCAGCGTACAGGTTAATAATGAGCAGTTCTTC.